This T cell receptor beta chain was sequenced during a study of early T cells in non-severe SARS-CoV-2 infection. Looking at the study overall: Chains were unpaired, as sequencing was done on bulk RNA from unsorted whole blood. Study conclusions and caveats: Clonotype matching in VDJdb favored anti-spike CD8 responses and did not capture private and CD4 specificities.

Tagging with unique molecular identifiers was applied to individual cDNA molecules. TCRdb itself ran the 5' RACE reads through MiXCR, one entry per CDR3 protein. The sample has tens of thousands of distinct CDR3 sequences; around 15% are singletons. The sample holds many counts of this clonotype. Its antigen is unknown. Germline CDR1 and CDR2: ENHRY and SYGVKD. This CDR3 spans 11 amino acids. The V end lost 7 bases, the J end lost 4 bases, and 8 bases lay between the germline ends. The TCR sequence derives from an adult who was a healthcare worker with PCR-confirmed SARS-CoV-2 infection or an uninfected control (not recorded which). J is TRBJ2-7 and V is TRBV10-3, with D tentatively TRBD1 (5 bases). The sequenced material came from whole blood. CDR3 amino acids: CAITNRYEQYF. CDR3 in DNA: TGTGCCATCACGAACAGGTACGAGCAGTACTTC.